This T cell receptor beta chain was sequenced in a study of cytomegalovirus exposure and HLA in healthy donors. The primer mix had 60 Vbeta and 13 Jbeta primers. Data came from immunoSEQ multiplex PCR; TCRdb stores just in-frame clones and leaves some out. Here the sample spans 130,000 or so clones, over 60% being singletons. Findings and limits, study-wide: The authors reported that TCR beta sequences could predict HLA-A and HLA-B alleles. These predictions were accurate for most subjects in the first cohort. The classifier reportedly diagnosed cytomegalovirus status with high sensitivity and specificity. CMV serostatus was the sole immune exposure information available. Confirmation in vitro established that three CMV-associated chains were specific for CMV antigens.

Concerning this clone itself: Its antigen is not identified.

The V gene lost 5 bases and the J gene lost 4 bases, with 8 bases spanning the gap. The CDR3 runs to 12 residues. The germline V gene has CDR1 MNHEY and CDR2 SVGAGI. The chain links TRBV6-5 to TRBJ1-1; a weak D match, TRBD1 (5 bases). This sequence was found in a female donor in good health and CMV-seropositive. The sample consisted of PBMCs. The CDR3 region has the DNA TGTGCCAGCAGTAACAGGATCACTGAAGCTTTCTTT. Amino acid sequence: CASSNRITEAFF.